This is a list of T cell receptor beta chains from one sample in a study of blood T cells in healthy people across ages. MiXCR, run by TCRdb on the 5' RACE reads, gives a single entry per CDR3 protein. The sample holds over 950,000 distinct CDR3 sequences, more than 30% seen once. The source material was blood. The source of these receptors is a man aged 18 to 29 in good health. The CDR3 runs from the conserved cysteine through the conserved F or W. The D gene is left open where the match is weak. Rows may omit the clone size; those that give it use once, few, many or a size class.

J,length,size,D,V,CDR3,DNA
TRBJ2-1,15,-,TRBD1,TRBV12-3/TRBV12-4,CASRLTGGTYNEQFF,TGTGCCAGCAGACTAACAGGGGGTACCTACAATGAGCAGTTCTTC
TRBJ1-2,14,few,TRBD1,TRBV9,CASSALTGGFGYTF,TGTGCCAGCAGCGCACTGACAGGGGGCTTTGGCTACACCTTC
TRBJ1-1,16,-,-,TRBV4-2,CASSQDSSEGGAEAFF,TGTGCCAGCAGCCAAGATTCGTCGGAGGGAGGTGCTGAAGCTTTCTTT
TRBJ2-3,14,few,-,TRBV20-1,CSASDPGSTDTQYF,TGCAGTGCTAGTGATCCGGGCAGCACAGATACGCAGTATTTT
TRBJ2-1,16,-,TRBD2,TRBV3-1,CASSQDSASGGNEQFF,TGTGCCAGCAGCCAAGATTCGGCTAGCGGGGGAAATGAGCAGTTCTTC
TRBJ1-2,13,many,-,TRBV5-1,CASSLDGGYGYTF,TGCGCCAGCAGCTTGGATGGTGGATATGGCTACACCTTC
TRBJ1-5,15,few,TRBD1,TRBV20-1,CSAKGQGHSNQPQHF,TGCAGTGCTAAGGGACAGGGACATAGCAATCAGCCCCAGCATTTT
TRBJ1-5,14,few,-,TRBV7-6,CASSLGGSGRAQHF,TGTGCCAGCAGCTTAGGAGGATCCGGCCGTGCCCAGCATTTT
TRBJ2-7,14,-,-,TRBV15,CATSRVGGIYEQYF,TGTGCCACCAGCAGAGTAGGTGGTATCTACGAGCAGTACTTC
TRBJ1-1,16,-,-,TRBV9,CASNPARNLMNTEAFF,TGTGCCAGCAACCCCGCTCGCAATCTCATGAACACTGAAGCTTTCTTT
TRBJ1-1,14,many,-,TRBV20-1,CSTTDRRTNTEAFF,TGCAGCACCACCGACAGGCGGACGAACACTGAAGCTTTCTTT
TRBJ1-4,18,-,-,TRBV5-1,CTSSTNTIEWGGNEKLFF,TGCACCAGCAGCACAAATACGATAGAGTGGGGGGGTAATGAAAAACTGTTTTTT
TRBJ2-5,14,-,TRBD1,TRBV9,CASSVTGERETQYF,TGTGCCAGCAGCGTAACAGGGGAGCGAGAGACCCAGTACTTC
TRBJ1-2,18,few,-,TRBV3-1,CASSQDQATVPANYGYTF,TGTGCCAGCAGCCAAGATCAAGCTACCGTTCCAGCTAACTATGGCTACACCTTC
TRBJ2-1,14,few,TRBD1,TRBV20-1,CSASSTGVGNEQFF,TGCAGTGCTAGTTCAACAGGGGTTGGGAATGAGCAGTTCTTC